These 14 T cell receptor beta chains were all obtained from the same sample, sequenced in a study of blood T cell repertoires in COVID-19. Method: immunoSEQ multiplex PCR; TCRdb's copy keeps in-frame clones and lacks some. The sample lists around 100,000 clones; roughly 85% were seen once. The sample was peripheral blood. The receptor source for this set is a human donor in a cohort sampled during active COVID-19.

The chain employs TRBV10-3 and TRBJ2-5; a weak D match, TRBD1 (6 bases). The CDR3 contains 15 residues. Germline V CDR1 and CDR2: ENHRY, SYGVKD. With 6 bases removed from V and 3 bases from J, the gap between germline ends came to 17 bases. The CDR3 protein is CAISQGQGYKETQYF. CDR3 in DNA: TGTGCCATCAGCCAGGGTCAGGGGTATAAAGAGACCCAGTACTTC.

The rearrangement joins TRBV7-2 to TRBJ2-5; tentative D call: TRBD1 (5 bases). The CDR3 runs 15 residues. From germline, CDR1 is SGHTA and CDR2 FQGNSA. V lost 1 base to trimming and J lost 2 bases, with 11 bases between them. In DNA form, the CDR3 reads TGTGCCAGCAGCTTAGATCCAGGGTGGCAAGAGACCCAGTACTTC. As protein: CASSLDPGWQETQYF. Based on the CDR3 plus reference TRBV7-2 and TRBJ2-5, the full variable domain is GAGVSQSPSNKVTEKGKDVELRCDPISGHTALYWYRQSLGQGLEFLIYFQGNSAPDKSGLPSDRFSAERTGGSVSTLTIQRTQQEDSAVYLCASSLDPGWQETQYFGPGTRLLVL.

This sequence joins TRBV15 and TRBJ2-7; tentative D call: TRBD2 (5 bases). Germline loops: CDR1 LNHNV, CDR2 YYDKDF (reference sequence). This CDR3 spans 14 amino acids. The V and J ends lost 0 bases and 4 bases respectively, with 10 bases between them. The DNA of the CDR3 is TGTGCCACCAGCAGAGAAGGAGAGGGTTACGAGCAGTACTTC. This gives the protein CATSREGEGYEQYF. Filled out from reference TRBV15 and TRBJ2-7, the complete variable domain reads DAMVIQNPRYQVTQFGKPVTLSCSQTLNHNVMYWYQQKSSQAPKLLFHYYDKDFNNEADTPDNFQSRRPNTSFCFLDIRSPGLGDTAMYLCATSREGEGYEQYFGPGTRLTVT.

V is TRBV5-4 and J is TRBJ1-5; D is possibly TRBD1 (6 bases). Germline CDR1 SGHNT, CDR2 YYREEE (reference sequence). This CDR3 has 14 amino acids. The germline V and J ends were trimmed by 1 base and 8 bases, with 13 bases remaining between them. CDR3 bases: TGTGCCAGCAGCTTGAGAGGAGGGGGGGAGCCCCAGCATTTT. Translating it yields CASSLRGGGEPQHF.

The chain employs TRBV15 and TRBJ1-2; TRBD1 agrees at 8 bases. Germline V gives CDR1 LNHNV, CDR2 YYDKDF (reference sequence). This CDR3 has 17 residues. V gave up 3 bases and J gave up 4 bases; unmatched junction bases: 13. The CDR3 is CATSRAGGEGRSYGYTF. The DNA of the CDR3 is TGTGCCACCAGCAGGGCAGGGGGCGAGGGGAGGAGCTATGGCTACACCTTC.

The chain joins TRBV6-2 or TRBV6-3 to TRBJ2-4, with TRBD2 as a possible D gene (6 bases). Germline assignment: CDR1 MNHEY and CDR2 SVGEGT. Trimming removed 5 bases at V and 2 bases at J, with 19 bases between. The CDR3 covers 17 residues. The DNA for the CDR3 is TGTGCCAGCAGTAGCTACGGGACTGACTACCCCAAAAACATTCAGTACTTC. This encodes CASSSYGTDYPKNIQYF.

Here the CDR3 reads CASSYPGLAGNNEQFF. The DNA of the CDR3 is TGTGCCAGCAGTTACCCGGGACTAGCGGGGAACAATGAGCAGTTCTTC. This chain uses TRBV6-5 with TRBJ2-1; 13 bases are a match to TRBD2. Germline assignment: CDR1 MNHEY and CDR2 SVGAGI. This CDR3 comprises 16 residues. V lost 2 bases to trimming and J lost 5 bases; unmatched junction nucleotides: 3.

The V and J genes are TRBV14 and TRBJ1-6; D is ambiguous. CDR1 is SGHDN, CDR2 FVKESK, per germline. The V gene lost 0 bases and the J gene lost 7 bases, with 4 bases spanning the gap. The CDR3 runs 13 residues. The CDR3 coding sequence is TGTGCCAGCAGCCAAGACCAGAATTCACCCCTCCACTTT. It is translated as CASSQDQNSPLHF.

This clone was seen a few times. The genes are TRBV27 and TRBJ2-3; 9 bases map to TRBD2. In germline, CDR1 is MNHEY, CDR2 SMNVEV (reference sequence). Trimming took 8 bases from V and 4 from J; bases not matched to a gene: 7. This CDR3 is 14 amino acids long. CDR3 DNA: TGTGCCAGCCAAGGACTAGCGTCGGCAGATACGCAGTATTTT. Translating gives CASQGLASADTQYF.

V is TRBV6-2 or TRBV6-3 and J is TRBJ2-3, with D possibly being TRBD2 (5 bases). CDR3 length: 13 amino acids. CDR1 is MNHEY and CDR2 is SVGEGT in the germline V gene. V lost 4 bases to trimming and J lost 5 bases, with 10 bases between them. The CDR3 coding sequence is TGTGCCAGCAGTTGGGCTGGAGGAGATACGCAGTATTTT. Its protein is CASSWAGGDTQYF.

The chain has TRBV5-4 and TRBJ1-2, with a weak D call TRBD1 (5 bases). CDR3 size: 17 residues. Germline V lookup: CDR1 SGHNT, CDR2 YYREEE (reference sequence). Trimming removed 2 bases from V and 1 base from J, with 18 bases in between. The CDR3 nucleotides are TGTGCCAGCAGCTTCTTTGGGGCCCTACTTTTTAACTATGGCTACACCTTC. Encoded protein: CASSFFGALLFNYGYTF. Together with reference TRBV5-4 and TRBJ1-2, the CDR3 gives the full variable domain: ETGVTQSPTHLIKTRGQQVTLRCSSQSGHNTVSWYQQALGQGPQFIFQYYREEENGRGNFPPRFSGLQFPNYSSELNVNALELDDSALYLCASSFFGALLFNYGYTFGSGTRLTVV.

This rearrangement joins TRBV4-2 to TRBJ2-5, with 10 bases that match TRBD2. Losses at the gene ends were 3 bases for V and 1 base for J; bases not matched to a gene: 5. This CDR3 contains 16 residues. The germline CDR1 and CDR2 sequences are LGHNA and YNFKEQ. CDR3 nucleotides: TGTGCCAGCAGCCAGGGGGTAGCGGGGGGCCAAGAGACCCAGTACTTC. Translating gives CASSQGVAGGQETQYF.

This chain uses TRBV5-6 with TRBJ2-2; 7 bases map to TRBD1. The CDR3 sequence is 15 residues long. The germline CDR1 and CDR2 sequences are SGHDT and YYEEEE. The trim removed 6 bases at V and 1 base at J, leaving 6 bases unmatched. CDR3 amino acids: CASNHQGVNTGELFF. CDR3 DNA: TGTGCCAGCAACCACCAGGGGGTGAACACCGGGGAGCTGTTTTTT.

In DNA form, the CDR3 reads TGTGCCAGCAGCTTCGGCGGGAGGAGCTCCTACAATGAGCAGTTCTTC. The encoded protein is CASSFGGRSSYNEQFF. The V and J genes are TRBV5-4 and TRBJ2-1; the match to TRBD2 covers 8 bases. Germline CDR1 SGHNT, CDR2 YYREEE (reference sequence). Germline trimming cut 2 bases from V and 0 bases from J; bases unmatched to any gene: 4. The CDR3 is made up of 16 amino acids. Using reference TRBV5-4 and TRBJ2-1 for the parts outside the CDR3, the full variable domain is ETGVTQSPTHLIKTRGQQVTLRCSSQSGHNTVSWYQQALGQGPQFIFQYYREEENGRGNFPPRFSGLQFPNYSSELNVNALELDDSALYLCASSFGGRSSYNEQFFGPGTRLTVL.